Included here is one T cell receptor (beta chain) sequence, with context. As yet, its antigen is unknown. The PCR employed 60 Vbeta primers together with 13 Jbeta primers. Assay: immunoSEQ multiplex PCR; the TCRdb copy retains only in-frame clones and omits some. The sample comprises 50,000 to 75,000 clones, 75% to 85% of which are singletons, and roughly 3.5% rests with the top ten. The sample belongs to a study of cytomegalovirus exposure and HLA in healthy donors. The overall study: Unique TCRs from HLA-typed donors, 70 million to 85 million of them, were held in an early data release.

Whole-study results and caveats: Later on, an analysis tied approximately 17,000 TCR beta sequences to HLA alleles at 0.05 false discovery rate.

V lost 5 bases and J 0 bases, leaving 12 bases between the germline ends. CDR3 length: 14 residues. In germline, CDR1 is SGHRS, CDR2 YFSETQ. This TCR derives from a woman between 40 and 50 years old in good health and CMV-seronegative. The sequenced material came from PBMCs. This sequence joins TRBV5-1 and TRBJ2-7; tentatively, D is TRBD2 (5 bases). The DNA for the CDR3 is TGCGCCAGCAGGAGCGGTCGTGGCTCCTACGAGCAGTACTTC. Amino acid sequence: CASRSGRGSYEQYF.